Described below is a single T cell receptor beta chain sequence and its context. Its target is unknown. Germline values: CDR1 SNHLY, CDR2 FYNNEI. V lost 6 bases, J lost 5 bases, and 8 bases lay in between. The CDR3 consists of 12 residues. Isolation yielded PBMCs, at least 7 million per sample, in every case. These data belong to a study of blood T cells in healthy people across ages. Background on the study: About one barcoded beta molecule per two T cells came from capture by template switching. Findings and caveats of the study: Strong correlation was found linking TCR beta diversity to naive T cell percentage.

Primed by a sample-barcoded 5' primer and a J-beta primer mix, a second PCR proceeded for about 6 to 11 cycles. Researchers report that a template-switch adaptor with 12 random nucleotides tagged each cDNA molecule. TCRdb re-analysed the 5' RACE reads in MiXCR, keeping a single row per CDR3 protein. The table lists nearly 1 million distinct CDR3 sequences, 51% of them singletons, with about a fifth in the top ten. Material for sequencing was blood. The chain links TRBV2 to TRBJ2-1; D may match TRBD1 or TRBD2 (5 bases each). This clonotype was sampled from a woman aged 55-69 years in good health. DNA of the CDR3: TGTGCCAGCAGAGGGACGGACAATGAGCAGTTCTTC. Amino acid sequence: CASRGTDNEQFF.